In this sample, the clone carrying this TCR beta chain turned up once. This record comes from a study of blood T cell repertoires in COVID-19. Trimming removed 6 bases at V and 2 bases at J, with 13 bases between. CDR1 and CDR2 (germline): SQVTM, ANQGSEA. The length of the CDR3 is 13 residues. This table comes from immunoSEQ multiplex PCR, and its TCRdb copy is limited to in-frame clones, with some not included. Of roughly 240,000 clones in the sample, approximately 82% were seen once. The chain joins TRBV29-1 to TRBJ1-2; the D gene is possibly TRBD1 (5 bases). This receptor was obtained from a woman of 80 years or more with acute or convalescent COVID-19. Source material: peripheral blood. CDR3 DNA: TGCAGCGTGGAATCTGGGGCAAACTATGGCTACACCTTC. This sequence encodes CSVESGANYGYTF.